The clone carrying this T cell receptor (beta chain) was counted many times. V was pared by 4 bases and J by 9 bases, with 15 bases of the junction left unmatched. The length of the CDR3 is 16 residues. Germline CDR1 is SGHRS and CDR2 is YFSETQ. TCRdb ran MiXCR on the 5' RACE reads and lists one entry per CDR3 protein. The table records 200,000 to 250,000 distinct CDR3 sequences, around 9.1% of them present only once. The data were obtained in a study of T-cell memory formation after mild COVID-19. Sequenced sample: PBMCs or a T cell subset sorted from them (not recorded which). The clonotype comes from a man younger than 35 who had mild COVID-19 (a few samples of this study predate the infection). Cell type and time point are not known. The J gene is TRBJ2-1, the V gene TRBV5-1, with TRBD2 matching 8 bases. CDR3 in DNA: TGCGCCAGCAGCCCCCCATTTCACGGGGGGGCCGGTGAGCAGTTCTTC. Amino acids: CASSPPFHGGAGEQFF.